The 30 T cell receptor beta chains given below trace back to one sample, sequenced in a study of T cells after posttransplantation cyclophosphamide. Profiling relied on immunoSEQ multiplex PCR, and the TCRdb table lists in-frame clones only, not all of them. The profile covers tens of thousands of clones, none occurring a single time. The specimen sequenced was PBMCs. These receptors originate from a man aged 50-60 years in good health, CMV-negative, and a related stem cell transplant donor.

This clone was detected ten times or more. This chain links TRBV7-2 with TRBJ1-2; D gene unclear. The CDR3 is 14 residues long. The V end was cut by 5 bases, the J end by 2 bases, with 12 bases between. CDR1 is SGHTA and CDR2 is FQGNSA in the germline V gene. CDR3 coding DNA: TGTGCCAGCAGCGCCCGGACGGGGAACTATGGCTACACCTTC. Protein: CASSARTGNYGYTF.

This clone was seen at least ten times. The chain couples TRBV19 to TRBJ2-1; D perhaps matches TRBD2 (7 bases). The germline V gene encodes CDR1 LNHDA and CDR2 SQIVND (reference sequence). The CDR3 is 14 residues long. Trimming cost V 6 bases and J 8 bases, with 17 bases left between them. CDR3 sequence: CASSTGTTGYEQFF. The CDR3 DNA sequence: TGTGCCAGTAGCACCGGGACTACAGGGTATGAGCAGTTCTTC.

This clone was seen at least ten times. The chain uses TRBV7-9 and TRBJ1-2; possible D gene TRBD1, 5 bases. The CDR3 is made up of 16 amino acids. Between the trimmed V and J ends, which lost 5 bases and 7 bases, there was a span of 23 bases. Germline CDR1 and CDR2: SEHNR and FQNEAQ (reference sequence). The CDR3 protein is CASSQQPGLRDSGYTF. For the CDR3, the DNA is TGTGCCAGCAGCCAACAACCGGGACTGAGAGATTCTGGCTACACCTTC.

This clone came up many times. The V call is TRBV28, the J call TRBJ1-2; TRBD1 matches 9 bases. Germline V gives CDR1 MDHEN, CDR2 SYDVKM. Losses at the gene ends were 1 base for V and 8 bases for J; bases not matched to a gene: 8. The CDR3 covers 15 residues. The CDR3 DNA follows: TGTGCCAGCAGTTTATACCCGGGACAGGGAGGCGGCTACACCTTC. This sequence encodes CASSLYPGQGGGYTF.

This clone was counted ten times or more. The rearrangement links TRBV19 to TRBJ2-5; D is possibly TRBD2 (6 bases). The CDR3 covers 14 residues. Germline V gives CDR1 LNHDA, CDR2 SQIVND (reference sequence). The V gene lost 10 bases and the J gene lost 5 bases, with 20 bases spanning the gap. Here the CDR3 reads CATASGGWVETQYF. In nucleotides, the CDR3 is TGTGCCACTGCCTCTGGGGGGTGGGTGGAGACCCAGTACTTC.

In its sample, this clone was seen many times. The rearrangement uses TRBV30 and TRBJ2-7; 8 bases fit TRBD1. This CDR3 is built from 14 residues. The germline CDR1 and CDR2 sequences are GTSNPN and SVGIG (reference sequence). The ends lost 5 bases at V and 0 bases at J; junction bases unmatched: 6. In nucleotides, the CDR3 is TGTGCCTGGGACACGGGGACAGGCTCCTACGAGCAGTACTTC. This codes for CAWDTGTGSYEQYF.

The chain links TRBV10-3 to TRBJ2-2; D might be TRBD1 (6 bases). The CDR3 has 14 residues. The ends were cut back, 11 bases at V and 0 bases at J, with 13 bases in the middle. Germline V lookup: CDR1 ENHRY, CDR2 SYGVKD. CDR3 sequence: CALRGTTNTGELFF. The CDR3 nucleotides are TGTGCCCTCCGAGGGACAACGAACACCGGGGAGCTGTTTTTT.

V is TRBV7-2 and J is TRBJ2-6; D gene ambiguous. V shed 5 bases and J shed 2 bases, with 19 bases lying between them. The germline gives CDR1 SGHTA, CDR2 FQGNSA. The CDR3 runs to 18 residues. CDR3 loop: CASSQEITLFAGANVLTF. The CDR3 DNA reads as TGTGCCAGCAGCCAGGAAATTACTTTATTCGCTGGGGCCAACGTCCTGACTTTC.

In its sample, this clone was seen many times. This rearrangement joins TRBV5-5 to TRBJ1-5; D may be TRBD1 (5 bases). The germline V and J ends were trimmed by 1 base and 6 bases, with 11 bases remaining between them. Germline V gene data show CDR1 as SGHKS and CDR2 as YYEKEE (reference sequence). The CDR3 contains 14 residues. The CDR3 DNA sequence: TGTGCCAGCAGCTTGTCAGGGCTCGGTCAGCCCCAGCATTTT. It specifies CASSLSGLGQPQHF.

At least ten counts were recorded for this clone. This rearrangement joins TRBV5-1 to TRBJ1-3; 8 positions agree with TRBD1. The CDR3 has 17 amino acids. V shed 4 bases and J 1 base; nucleotides not matched to a gene: 10. CDR1 and CDR2 from the germline V gene are SGHRS and YFSETQ. The CDR3 loop is CASSLQGQGLSGNTIYF. The CDR3 DNA reads TGCGCCAGCAGCCTGCAAGGACAGGGTCTTTCTGGAAACACCATATATTTT.

Many counts were recorded for this clone. The V call is TRBV15, the J call TRBJ2-7; the match to TRBD2 covers 8 bases. This CDR3 spans 18 amino acids. Unmatched junction bases numbered 10, after V lost 0 bases and J lost 0 bases. Germline CDR1 LNHNV, CDR2 YYDKDF (reference sequence). DNA of the CDR3: TGTGCCACCAGCAGAGATGCTGTGACTAGCGCGGACTCCTACGAGCAGTACTTC. The encoded protein is CATSRDAVTSADSYEQYF.

In this sample, this clone turned up many times. CDR3 nucleotides: TGTGCCAGCAGTACGGGAGGGCCCTACGAGCAGTACTTC. It translates to CASSTGGPYEQYF. This chain joins TRBV6-5 and TRBJ2-7; TRBD2 aligns across 8 bases. Germline lookup yields CDR1 MNHEY and CDR2 SVGAGI. CDR3 length: 13 residues. V lost 5 bases, J lost 2 bases, and 2 bases stayed unmatched.

This clone was recorded many times. This chain links TRBV15 with TRBJ2-7; possible D gene TRBD1, 6 bases. The CDR3 extends over 14 amino acids. The V and J ends lost 3 bases and 5 bases respectively, with 14 bases between them. CDR1 and CDR2 (germline): LNHNV, YYDKDF (reference sequence). CDR3 residues: CATSSGQFSDEQYF. Here the CDR3 DNA reads TGTGCCACCAGCAGTGGACAGTTCTCGGACGAGCAGTACTTC.

This clone was observed at least ten times. The V gene is TRBV6-1, the J gene TRBJ2-7; D unclear. The germline V and J ends were trimmed by 2 bases and 3 bases, with 8 bases remaining between them. The CDR3 extends over 13 amino acids. Germline V gene data show CDR1 as MNHNS and CDR2 as SASEGT. CDR3 amino acids: CASSETRDYEQYF. The CDR3 bases are TGTGCCAGCAGTGAAACGAGAGACTACGAGCAGTACTTC.

The CDR3 loop is CAWQTDSYEQYF. The CDR3 DNA sequence: TGTGCCTGGCAAACAGACAGTTACGAGCAGTACTTC. The gene calls are TRBV30 and TRBJ2-7; tentative D call: TRBD1 (5 bases). Per the germline V gene, CDR1 is GTSNPN and CDR2 is SVGIG (reference sequence). V lost 5 bases and J 4 bases, leaving 12 bases between the germline ends. The CDR3 covers 12 residues.

This clone was seen ten or more times. The chain is built from TRBV7-9 and TRBJ2-7; 12 positions match TRBD1. This CDR3 spans 14 amino acids. The germline V gene has CDR1 SEHNR and CDR2 FQNEAQ (reference sequence). V lost 5 bases, J lost 6 bases, and 5 bases stayed unmatched. This CDR3 reads CASSPGTGGAEQYF. In nucleotides, the CDR3 is TGTGCCAGCAGCCCCGGGACAGGGGGCGCCGAGCAGTACTTC.

Many counts were recorded for this clone. The chain combines TRBV10-3 with TRBJ1-5; possibly TRBD1 for D (6 bases). The V and J ends lost 0 bases and 6 bases respectively, with 18 bases between them. The CDR3 sequence is 17 residues long. Germline CDR1 reads ENHRY; CDR2 reads SYGVKD. The CDR3 DNA follows: TGTGCCATCAGTGAGTCTGTTGGGGGCCTCCAAGGTCAGCCCCAGCATTTT. Translating it yields CAISESVGGLQGQPQHF.

In its sample, this clone was seen many times. V gene TRBV6-5 combines with J gene TRBJ2-2; the D is unclear. In germline, CDR1 is MNHEY, CDR2 SVGAGI. The CDR3 sequence is 15 residues long. With 5 bases removed from V and 0 bases from J, the gap between germline ends came to 10 bases. The CDR3 DNA follows: TGTGCCAGCAGTCTATTTACCGCGAACACCGGGGAGCTGTTTTTT. Its protein is CASSLFTANTGELFF.

This clone was seen at least ten times. The J gene is TRBJ2-2, the V gene TRBV7-9, with no clear D. Deletions cut 8 bases from V and 4 bases from J, with 11 bases between. CDR1 SEHNR and CDR2 FQNEAQ come from the germline V gene (reference sequence). This CDR3 comprises 13 residues. The CDR3 DNA is TGTGCCAGCGGCGGCAGTTCCACCGGGGAGCTGTTTTTT. Translated, it gives CASGGSSTGELFF.

This clone was picked up many times. The rearrangement uses TRBV6-5 and TRBJ2-6; 7 positions agree with TRBD1. Germline values: CDR1 MNHEY, CDR2 SVGAGI. J gave up 2 bases and V 4 bases, and 5 bases lay outside the gene matches. This CDR3 spans 16 amino acids. CDR3 sequence reads: CASSSTGRAGANVLTF. The DNA for the CDR3 is TGTGCCAGCAGTTCGACAGGGCGGGCTGGGGCCAACGTCCTGACTTTC.

This clone was found many times. This sequence joins TRBV19 and TRBJ1-2, with D maybe TRBD1 (5 bases). With 5 bases removed from V and 4 bases from J, the gap between germline ends came to 11 bases. The CDR3 is made up of 13 amino acids. Germline CDR1 LNHDA, CDR2 SQIVND (reference sequence). CDR3 in amino acids: CASSGVGGYGYTF. CDR3 sequence (DNA): TGTGCCAGTAGTGGAGTCGGGGGCTATGGCTACACCTTC.

This clone was counted many times. The chain is built from TRBV18 and TRBJ2-7; D uncertain. The V end lost 6 bases, the J end lost 2 bases, and 8 bases lay between the germline ends. CDR1 and CDR2 from the germline V gene are KGHSH and LQKENI. CDR3 length: 12 residues. CDR3 DNA: TGTGCCAGCTCTATTGGAGCCTACGAGCAGTACTTC. Residues: CASSIGAYEQYF.

This clone was recorded a few times. The genes are TRBV7-9 and TRBJ2-5; a possible D gene is TRBD2 (5 bases). The V end lost 4 bases, the J end lost 4 bases, and 7 bases lay between the germline ends. Germline V gives CDR1 SEHNR, CDR2 FQNEAQ (reference sequence). The CDR3 consists of 12 residues. The CDR3 DNA follows: TGTGCCAGCAGCTACGCGGGAGAGACCCAGTACTTC. Translated: CASSYAGETQYF.

In its sample, this clone was seen many times. Here the CDR3 DNA reads TGCGCCAGCAGCCTACCCGGGGGTGGTGAGCAGTTCTTC. Protein product: CASSLPGGGEQFF. The chain recombines TRBV5-1 with TRBJ2-1, with a possible D match to TRBD2 (6 bases). Per germline, CDR1 SGHRS and CDR2 YFSETQ. The germline V and J ends were trimmed by 4 bases and 9 bases, with 14 bases remaining between them. This CDR3 has 13 amino acids.

This clone was seen a handful of times. The rearrangement joins TRBV7-2 to TRBJ1-2; no definite D call. V was pared by 6 bases and J by 1 base, with 12 bases between. The CDR3 is made up of 14 amino acids. Germline CDR1 is SGHTA and CDR2 is FQGNSA. The CDR3 loop is CASRQTFLNYGYTF. In DNA form, the CDR3 reads TGTGCCAGCAGACAGACATTCCTTAACTATGGCTACACCTTC. The variable domain in full, with the rest retrieved from reference TRBV7-2 and TRBJ1-2, is GAGVSQSPSNKVTEKGKDVELRCDPISGHTALYWYRQSLGQGLEFLIYFQGNSAPDKSGLPSDRFSAERTGGSVSTLTIQRTQQEDSAVYLCASRQTFLNYGYTFGSGTRLTVV.

This clone was seen ten or more times. This sequence joins TRBV13 and TRBJ2-7; 7 nucleotides line up with TRBD1. V was pared by 5 bases and J by 2 bases, with 0 bases of the junction left unmatched. The CDR3 spans 12 residues. The germline V gene encodes CDR1 PRHDT and CDR2 FYEKMQ (reference sequence). DNA for the CDR3: TGTGCCAGCAGCCAGGGGGCCTACGAGCAGTACTTC. Amino acids: CASSQGAYEQYF.

The rearrangement joins TRBV9 to TRBJ2-1; D may be TRBD2 (6 bases). The CDR3 loop spans 17 amino acids. The V end lost 3 bases, the J end lost 10 bases, and 26 bases lay between the germline ends. The germline V gene has CDR1 SGDLS and CDR2 YYNGEE. The CDR3 reads CASSGSPGLAAFWEQFF. The CDR3 bases are TGTGCCAGCAGCGGGAGCCCGGGATTAGCGGCGTTCTGGGAGCAGTTCTTC.

Ten or more counts support this clone. J is TRBJ1-5 and V is TRBV6-6, with D maybe TRBD1 (5 bases). Germline lookup yields CDR1 MNHNY and CDR2 SVGAGI (reference sequence). This CDR3 has 16 residues. With 5 bases removed from V and 5 bases from J, the gap between germline ends came to 19 bases. The CDR3 region is CASSTEAGNEHQPQHF. As DNA, the CDR3 is TGTGCCAGCAGTACTGAAGCAGGGAATGAGCATCAGCCCCAGCATTTT.

This clone was found many times. The chain is built from TRBV11-2 and TRBJ1-1; 11 bases fit TRBD1. The CDR3 is made up of 14 amino acids. V was clipped by 5 bases and J by 6 bases; unmatched bases: 5. CDR1 SGHAT and CDR2 FQNNGV come from the germline V gene. CDR3 sequence: CASSQGQGASEAFF. The DNA for the CDR3 is TGTGCCAGCAGCCAAGGACAGGGGGCCTCTGAAGCTTTCTTT.

This clone was recorded at least ten times. The chain joins TRBV5-1 to TRBJ2-3; 12 nucleotides agree with TRBD2. The CDR3 is 16 residues long. CDR1 SGHRS and CDR2 YFSETQ come from the germline V gene. Unmatched junction bases numbered 8, after V lost 3 bases and J lost 6 bases. The CDR3: CASSSRTSGARDTQYF. DNA of the CDR3: TGCGCCAGCAGCTCCCGGACTAGCGGGGCCAGGGATACGCAGTATTTT.